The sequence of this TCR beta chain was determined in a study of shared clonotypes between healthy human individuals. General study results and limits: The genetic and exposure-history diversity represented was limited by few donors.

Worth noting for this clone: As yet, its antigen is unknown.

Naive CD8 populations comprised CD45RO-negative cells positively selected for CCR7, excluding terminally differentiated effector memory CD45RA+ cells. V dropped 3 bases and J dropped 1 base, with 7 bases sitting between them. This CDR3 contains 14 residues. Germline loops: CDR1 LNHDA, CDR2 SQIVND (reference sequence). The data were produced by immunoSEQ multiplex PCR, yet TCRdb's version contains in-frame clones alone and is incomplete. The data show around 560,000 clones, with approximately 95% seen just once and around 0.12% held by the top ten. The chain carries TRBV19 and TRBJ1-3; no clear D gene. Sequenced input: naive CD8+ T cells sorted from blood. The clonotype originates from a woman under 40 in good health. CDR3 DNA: TGTGCCAGTAGTATTTGGAGTTCTGGAAACACCATATATTTT. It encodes CASSIWSSGNTIYF.